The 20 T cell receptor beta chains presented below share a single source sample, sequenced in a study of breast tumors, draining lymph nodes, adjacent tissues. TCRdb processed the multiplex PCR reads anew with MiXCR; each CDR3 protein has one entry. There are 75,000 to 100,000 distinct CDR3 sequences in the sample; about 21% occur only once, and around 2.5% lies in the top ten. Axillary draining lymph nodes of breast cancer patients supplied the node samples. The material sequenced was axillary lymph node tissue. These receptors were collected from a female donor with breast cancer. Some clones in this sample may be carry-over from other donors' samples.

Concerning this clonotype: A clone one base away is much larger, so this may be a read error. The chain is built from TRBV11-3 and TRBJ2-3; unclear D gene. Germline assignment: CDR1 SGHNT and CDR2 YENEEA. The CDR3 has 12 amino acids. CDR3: CVSSLGSDTQYF. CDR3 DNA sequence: TGTGTCAGCAGCTTAGGGTCAGATACGCAGTATTTT.

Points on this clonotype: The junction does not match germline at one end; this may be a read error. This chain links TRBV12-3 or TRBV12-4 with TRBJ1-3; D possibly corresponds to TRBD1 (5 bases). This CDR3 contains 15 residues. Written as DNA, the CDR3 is TGTGCCAGCAGATTATCAGGGCCCTCTGGAAACGCCATATATTTT. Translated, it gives CASRLSGPSGNAIYF.

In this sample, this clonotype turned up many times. In nucleotides, the CDR3 is TGTGCCAGCAGTCCATATAAAGCGGGACAGTACTTC. It encodes CASSPYKAGQYF. This chain uses TRBV6-6 with TRBJ2-7, with TRBD2 matching 7 bases. The CDR3 has 12 residues. The J segment lost 10 bases and the V segment lost 5 bases, leaving 8 bases of the junction unmatched. Germline V gene sequence: CDR1 MNHNY, CDR2 SVGAGI (reference sequence).

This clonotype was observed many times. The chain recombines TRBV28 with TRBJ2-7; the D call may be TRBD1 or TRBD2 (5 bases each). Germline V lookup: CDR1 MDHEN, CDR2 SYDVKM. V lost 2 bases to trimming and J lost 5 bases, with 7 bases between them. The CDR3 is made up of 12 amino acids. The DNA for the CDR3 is TGTGCCAGCAGTTTAGAGGGGAACGAGCAGTACTTC. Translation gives CASSLEGNEQYF.

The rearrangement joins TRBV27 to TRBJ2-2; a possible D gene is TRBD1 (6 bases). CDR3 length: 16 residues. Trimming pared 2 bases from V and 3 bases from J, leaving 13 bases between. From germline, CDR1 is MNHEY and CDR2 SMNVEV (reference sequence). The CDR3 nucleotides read TGTGCCAGCAGTTTAAAGGGACATCTTTACACCGGGGAGCTGTTTTTT. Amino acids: CASSLKGHLYTGELFF.

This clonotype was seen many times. The CDR3 DNA reads as TGCGCCAGCAGCCCCGGGAATTCGGAAAAACTGTTTTTT. It encodes CASSPGNSEKLFF. V is TRBV4-1 and J is TRBJ1-4; D remains unclear. Germline CDR1 reads MGHRA; CDR2 reads YSYEKL. Between the trimmed V and J ends, which lost 4 bases and 8 bases, there was a span of 11 bases. The CDR3 extends over 13 amino acids.

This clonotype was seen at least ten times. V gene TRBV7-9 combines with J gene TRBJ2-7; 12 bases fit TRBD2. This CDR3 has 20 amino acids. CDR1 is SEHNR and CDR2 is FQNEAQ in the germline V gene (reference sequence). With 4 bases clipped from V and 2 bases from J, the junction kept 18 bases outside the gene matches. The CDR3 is CASSWDTMGLAGSRTYEQYF. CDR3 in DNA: TGTGCCAGCAGCTGGGACACTATGGGACTAGCGGGTAGTAGAACCTACGAGCAGTACTTC.

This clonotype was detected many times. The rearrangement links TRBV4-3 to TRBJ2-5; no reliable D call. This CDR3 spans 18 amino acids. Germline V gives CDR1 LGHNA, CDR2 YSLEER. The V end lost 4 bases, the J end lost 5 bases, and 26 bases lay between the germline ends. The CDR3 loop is CASSLPKDPSRSAETQYF. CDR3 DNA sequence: TGCGCCAGCAGCCTCCCCAAGGATCCCTCCAGGTCCGCGGAGACCCAGTACTTC.

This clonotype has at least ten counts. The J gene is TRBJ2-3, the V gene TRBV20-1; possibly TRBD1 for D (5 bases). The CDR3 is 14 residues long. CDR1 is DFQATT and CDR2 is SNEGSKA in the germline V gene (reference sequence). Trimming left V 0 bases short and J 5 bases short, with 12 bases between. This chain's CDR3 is CSARDGAGGDTQYF. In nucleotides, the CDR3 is TGCAGTGCTAGAGATGGGGCCGGCGGAGATACGCAGTATTTT.

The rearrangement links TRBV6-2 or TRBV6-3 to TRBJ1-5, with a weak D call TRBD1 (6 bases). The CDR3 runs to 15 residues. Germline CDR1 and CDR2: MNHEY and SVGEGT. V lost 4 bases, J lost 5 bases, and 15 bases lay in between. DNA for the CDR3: TGTGCCAGCAGTTCTCGGGGGCGGTTGGATCAGCCCCAGCATTTT. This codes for CASSSRGRLDQPQHF.

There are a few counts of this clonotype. This chain's CDR3 is CASSLEAGPTDTQYF. CDR3 nucleotide sequence: TGTGCCAGCAGTTTAGAAGCGGGACCCACAGATACGCAGTATTTT. The V call is TRBV28, the J call TRBJ2-3, with 7 bases aligning to TRBD2. The germline V gene encodes CDR1 MDHEN and CDR2 SYDVKM. Trimming removed 2 bases from V and 2 bases from J; junction bases left unmatched: 4. This CDR3 comprises 15 residues. Filled out from reference TRBV28 and TRBJ2-3, the complete variable domain reads DVKVTQSSRYLVKRTGEKVFLECVQDMDHENMFWYRQDPGLGLRLIYFSYDVKMKEKGDIPEGYSVSREKKERFSLILESASTNQTSMYLCASSLEAGPTDTQYFGPGTRLTVL.

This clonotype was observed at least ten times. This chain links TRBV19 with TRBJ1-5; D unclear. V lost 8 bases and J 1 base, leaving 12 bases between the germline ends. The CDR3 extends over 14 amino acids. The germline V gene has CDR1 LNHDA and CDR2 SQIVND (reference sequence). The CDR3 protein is CASGYATSNQPQHF. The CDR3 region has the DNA TGTGCCAGTGGGTATGCTACGAGCAATCAGCCCCAGCATTTT.

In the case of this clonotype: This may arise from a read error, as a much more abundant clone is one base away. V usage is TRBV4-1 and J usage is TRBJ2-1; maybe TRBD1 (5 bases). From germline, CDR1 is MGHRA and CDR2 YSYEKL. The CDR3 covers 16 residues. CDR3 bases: TGCGCCAGCAGCCCCTCCTACAGGAGCTCCTACGATGAGCAGTTCTTC. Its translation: CASSPSYRSSYDEQFF.

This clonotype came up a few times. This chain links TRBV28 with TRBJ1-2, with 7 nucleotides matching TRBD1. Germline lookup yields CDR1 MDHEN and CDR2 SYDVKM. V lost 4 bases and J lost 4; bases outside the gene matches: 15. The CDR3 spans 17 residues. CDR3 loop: CASSSFGQASLVYGYTF. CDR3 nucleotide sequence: TGTGCCAGCAGTTCGTTTGGACAGGCGTCCCTCGTCTATGGCTACACCTTC.

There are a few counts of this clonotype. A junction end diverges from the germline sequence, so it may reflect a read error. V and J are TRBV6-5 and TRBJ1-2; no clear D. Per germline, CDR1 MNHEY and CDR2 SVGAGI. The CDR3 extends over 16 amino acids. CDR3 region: CASNYPLGETNYGYTF. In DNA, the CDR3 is TGTGCCAGCAATTACCCCCTCGGGGAGACTAACTATGGCTACACCTTC.

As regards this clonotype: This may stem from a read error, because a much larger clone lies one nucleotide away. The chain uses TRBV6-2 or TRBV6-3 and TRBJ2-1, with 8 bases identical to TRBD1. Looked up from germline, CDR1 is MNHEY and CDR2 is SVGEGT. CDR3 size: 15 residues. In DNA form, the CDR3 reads TGTGCCAGCTGCTCCGGACAGGGTGGTTACAATGAGCAGTCCTTC. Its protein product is CASCSGQGGYNEQSF.

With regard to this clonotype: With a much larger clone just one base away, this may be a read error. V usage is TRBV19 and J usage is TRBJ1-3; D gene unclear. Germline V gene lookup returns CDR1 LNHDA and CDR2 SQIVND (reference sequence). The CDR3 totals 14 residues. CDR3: CASSIDRRGNTTYF. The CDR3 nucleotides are TGTGCCAGTAGTATAGATCGGCGGGGAAACACCACATATTTT.

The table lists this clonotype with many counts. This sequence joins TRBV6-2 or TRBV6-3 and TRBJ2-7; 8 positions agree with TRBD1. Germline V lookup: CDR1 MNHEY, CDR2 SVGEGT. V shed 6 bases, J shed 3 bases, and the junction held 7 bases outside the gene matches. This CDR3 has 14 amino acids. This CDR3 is CASRQGQGLYEQYF. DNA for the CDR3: TGTGCCAGCAGACAAGGACAGGGTCTCTACGAGCAGTACTTC.

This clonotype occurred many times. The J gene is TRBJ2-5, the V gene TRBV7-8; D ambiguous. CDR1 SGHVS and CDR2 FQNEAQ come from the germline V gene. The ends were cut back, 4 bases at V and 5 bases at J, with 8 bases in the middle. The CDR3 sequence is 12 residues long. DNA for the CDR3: TGTGCCAGCAGCTCCTCCCGTGAGACCCAGTACTTC. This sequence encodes CASSSSRETQYF.

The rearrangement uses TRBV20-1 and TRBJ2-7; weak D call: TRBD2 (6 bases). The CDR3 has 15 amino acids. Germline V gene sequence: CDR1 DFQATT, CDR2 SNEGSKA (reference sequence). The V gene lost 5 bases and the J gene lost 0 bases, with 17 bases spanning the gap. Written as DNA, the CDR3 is TGCAGTGCTGGACCAGTGGGAGGTTTCTCCTACGAGCAGTACTTC. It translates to CSAGPVGGFSYEQYF.